This T cell receptor beta chain is drawn from a study of cytomegalovirus exposure and HLA in healthy donors. Study results and caveats: Among the most significant clusters, several appeared linked to common viral pathogens in a later analysis.

This clone was seen a handful of times. What it recognizes is unknown. This CDR3 has 14 amino acids. The germline V gene encodes CDR1 MNHNS and CDR2 SASEGT. Unmatched junction bases numbered 6, after V lost 6 bases and J lost 6 bases. 60 Vbeta and 13 Jbeta primers were used in PCR. Using immunoSEQ multiplex PCR, the repertoire was profiled, and TCRdb retains in-frame clones only, with some absent. The table lists over 150,000 clones, around 68% of them singletons. The chain carries TRBV6-1 and TRBJ2-1, with 9 bases identical to TRBD1. Sample: PBMCs. The sequence was collected from a woman aged 40 to 50 in good health and CMV-seropositive. For the CDR3, the DNA is TGTGCCAGCAGGGGGGACAGGGAAGCCAATGAGCAGTTCTTC. Its protein product is CASRGDREANEQFF.